This T cell receptor (beta chain) was found in a study of cytomegalovirus exposure and HLA in healthy donors. Study findings and constraints: Most TCR beta V segments were productive about 87% or about 30% of the time in an earlier analysis. Researchers reported that a few CMV-associated chains were confirmed in vitro as CMV antigen-specific. Cytomegalovirus-associated status was assigned to about 180 TCR beta chains.

V lost 7 bases and J 0 bases, leaving 10 bases between the germline ends. The CDR3 extends over 14 amino acids. Germline loops: CDR1 LGHNT, CDR2 FRNRAP. This clone came up a few times. Its antigen is undetermined. PCR used 60 Vbeta primers and 13 Jbeta primers. Assay used: immunoSEQ multiplex PCR; TCRdb lists only in-frame clones, some missing. The sample comprises approximately 120,000 clones, about 84% of which are singletons, and about 3.9% rests with the top ten. This rearrangement joins TRBV12-5 to TRBJ1-3; weak D call: TRBD1 (6 bases). The TCR was taken from a man aged 18 to 29 in good health and CMV-seropositive. The sample comprised PBMCs. This CDR3 is CASASGDSGNTIYF. DNA for the CDR3: TGTGCTAGTGCCTCAGGGGACTCTGGAAACACCATATATTTT.